Below are 8 T cell receptor beta chains sequenced from a single sample in a study of OX40 agonist ivuxolimab in advanced cancers. The protocol was immunoSEQ multiplex PCR, while the TCRdb copy is restricted to in-frame clones and leaves out a portion. The sample has around 60,000 clones, about 88% seen once. The sample was CD4+ or CD8+ T cells sorted from blood, taken in a trial of the OX40 agonist ivuxolimab. The receptors here all came from an adult with an advanced solid tumor such as melanoma, head and neck, liver or kidney cancer.

This clone showed up just once. The J gene is TRBJ2-5, the V gene TRBV7-7; 10 bases match TRBD2. Germline V gene lookup returns CDR1 SSHAT and CDR2 FNYEAQ (reference sequence). J lost 5 bases, V lost 4 bases, and 7 bases had no gene match. CDR3 length: 15 amino acids. The CDR3 here is CASSSTSGLLETQYF. CDR3 bases: TGTGCCAGCAGCTCGACTAGCGGGCTGTTGGAGACCCAGTACTTC. The full variable domain, with the rest looked up from reference TRBV7-7 and TRBJ2-5, is GAGVSQSPRYKVTKRGQDVTLRCDPISSHATLYWYQQALGQGPEFLTYFNYEAQPDKSGLPSDRFSAERPEGSISTLTIQRTEQRDSAMYRCASSSTSGLLETQYFGPGTRLLVL.

The V gene is TRBV19, the J gene TRBJ2-1; D is perhaps TRBD1 (5 bases). V lost 5 bases and J lost 4, with 12 bases in between. This CDR3 is 14 amino acids long. Looked up from germline, CDR1 is LNHDA and CDR2 is SQIVND (reference sequence). CDR3 in amino acids: CASSHGAGYNEQFF. The CDR3 region has the DNA TGTGCCAGTAGTCATGGGGCTGGTTACAATGAGCAGTTCTTC.

This chain links TRBV6-4 with TRBJ2-3; TRBD2 is a possible D gene (5 bases). Germline V gives CDR1 MRHNA, CDR2 SNTAGT. The V end was cut by 3 bases, the J end by 4 bases, with 14 bases between. CDR3 length: 15 residues. CDR3 protein: CASSESTTGADTQYF. The CDR3 DNA reads as TGTGCCAGCAGTGAAAGTACTACCGGGGCAGATACGCAGTATTTT.

This sequence joins TRBV6-1 and TRBJ1-1; 7 bases map to TRBD1. The junction had 3 bases not matched to a gene; V was cut back by 3 bases and J by 8 bases. The CDR3 spans 12 residues. Looked up from germline, CDR1 is MNHNS and CDR2 is SASEGT. CDR3: CASSDTGQEAFF. The CDR3 DNA reads TGTGCCAGCAGTGACACGGGACAGGAAGCTTTCTTT.

The chain is built from TRBV7-6 and TRBJ1-2; 7 nucleotides line up with TRBD1. This CDR3 has 15 residues. The germline gives CDR1 SGHVS, CDR2 FNYEAQ. V lost 5 bases and J lost 4; bases outside the gene matches: 10. CDR3 nucleotide sequence: TGTGCCAGCAGCGAAGAAGGACAGGCGATCTATGGCTACACCTTC. It yields the protein CASSEEGQAIYGYTF.

The V gene is TRBV5-1, the J gene TRBJ2-6; D might be TRBD1 (5 bases). V dropped 1 base and J dropped 11 bases, with 7 bases sitting between them. The CDR3 contains 12 residues. Germline lookup yields CDR1 SGHRS and CDR2 YFSETQ. The CDR3 DNA sequence: TGCGCCAGCAGCTTGACAGGAGACGTCCTGACTTTC. As protein: CASSLTGDVLTF.

The V call is TRBV9, the J call TRBJ1-2; TRBD1 might be the D (5 bases). Germline V gene sequence: CDR1 SGDLS, CDR2 YYNGEE. Trimming removed 3 bases from V and 8 bases from J, with 17 bases in between. The CDR3 length is 14 residues. CDR3 loop: CASSAGGGAQGYTF. CDR3 coding DNA: TGTGCCAGCAGCGCGGGGGGTGGGGCGCAGGGCTACACCTTC.

This chain's CDR3 is CASRVAGGYTGELFF. The CDR3 coding sequence is TGTGCCAGCAGGGTAGCGGGGGGATACACCGGGGAGCTGTTTTTT. The chain is built from TRBV27 and TRBJ2-2; 10 bases align to TRBD2. This CDR3 has 15 residues. The germline V gene encodes CDR1 MNHEY and CDR2 SMNVEV (reference sequence). V trimming: 6 bases; J trimming: 3 bases; junction bases outside the gene matches: 4.